This TCR beta chain originates from a study of blood T cells in healthy people across ages. Study outcomes and limitations: Diversity was higher, and naive CD4+ cells more numerous, in long-lived donors than in aged donors.

A second roughly 6 to 11 cycle PCR used barcoded and J-beta primers. TCRdb re-analysed the 5' RACE reads in MiXCR, keeping a single row per CDR3 protein. This table holds under 1 million distinct CDR3 sequences, more than 40% found once. A word on this clonotype: What it binds is unknown.

Germline V gene data show CDR1 as SGHAT and CDR2 as FQNNGV. Deletions cut 9 bases from V and 4 bases from J, with 9 bases between. This CDR3 has 12 residues. The sequenced sample consisted of blood. This chain links TRBV11-2 with TRBJ2-2, with D uncertain. The sequence derives from a man aged 60 to 75 in good health. This CDR3 reads CASQRSTGELFF. The DNA for the CDR3 is TGTGCCAGTCAGAGATCCACCGGGGAGCTGTTTTTT.